A single sample gave rise to the 27 T cell receptor beta chains below, sequenced in a study of cytomegalovirus exposure and HLA in healthy donors. A multiplex PCR was run with 60 Vbeta primers and 13 Jbeta primers. Sequenced by immunoSEQ multiplex PCR; TCRdb stores in-frame clones only, minus some. This sample has some 130,000 clones; 70% to 85% occur once, and the top ten carry approximately 6.2%. Sequenced input: PBMCs. These receptor sequences come from a man aged 35 to 55 in good health and CMV-seropositive.

V and J are TRBV5-1 and TRBJ2-1; perhaps TRBD2 as D (5 bases). This CDR3 contains 16 residues. CDR1 and CDR2 from the germline V gene are SGHRS and YFSETQ. The V end was cut by 4 bases, the J end by 0 bases, with 14 bases between. The CDR3 region has the DNA TGCGCCAGCAGCCCCTTTGGGAGCCTCTCCTACAATGAGCAGTTCTTC. Encoded protein: CASSPFGSLSYNEQFF.

V is TRBV5-1 and J is TRBJ1-4; TRBD1 matches 7 bases. The CDR3 sequence is 15 residues long. Trimming removed 3 bases from V and 3 bases from J; junction bases left unmatched: 5. The germline V gene encodes CDR1 SGHRS and CDR2 YFSETQ. The CDR3 sequence: CASSWLGQPNEKLFF. The CDR3 nucleotides read TGCGCCAGCAGCTGGCTGGGACAGCCTAATGAAAAACTGTTTTTT.

This clone was seen once. The J gene is TRBJ1-5, the V gene TRBV6-5; D not certain. This CDR3 has 14 amino acids. The germline V gene has CDR1 MNHEY and CDR2 SVGAGI. V was shortened by 0 bases and J by 11 bases, with 14 bases between the two germline ends. Here the CDR3 reads CASSYSGRSSAQHF. The CDR3 DNA follows: TGTGCCAGCAGTTACTCTGGCAGGTCCTCGGCCCAGCATTTT.

This sequence joins TRBV28 and TRBJ1-5; D unresolved. The V end lost 3 bases, the J end lost 7 bases, and 13 bases lay between the germline ends. This CDR3 has 14 amino acids. Germline CDR1 reads MDHEN; CDR2 reads SYDVKM. The CDR3 loop is CASSFRRGSQPQHF. The CDR3 coding sequence is TGTGCCAGCAGTTTCCGTCGGGGAAGCCAGCCCCAGCATTTT.

The chain carries TRBV19 and TRBJ2-5, with D tentatively TRBD1 (6 bases). Germline values: CDR1 LNHDA, CDR2 SQIVND (reference sequence). V lost 4 bases, J lost 5 bases, and 11 bases lay in between. The CDR3 is 13 residues long. CDR3 nucleotide sequence: TGTGCCAGTAGTACCAGGGGAAGGGAGACCCAGTACTTC. Its protein is CASSTRGRETQYF.

V usage is TRBV7-9 and J usage is TRBJ1-6, with 7 nucleotides matching TRBD1. The CDR3 loop spans 13 amino acids. Germline assignment: CDR1 SEHNR and CDR2 FQNEAQ (reference sequence). Trimming at V came to 10 bases and at J to 7 bases, leaving 7 bases not matched to a gene. In DNA, the CDR3 is TGTGCCATCGAGGGGGCTGAGAATTCACCCCTCCACTTT. Its translation: CAIEGAENSPLHF.

This clone occurred a few times. The V and J genes are TRBV29-1 and TRBJ2-5, with D tentatively TRBD1 (7 bases). The length of the CDR3 is 13 residues. The V gene's germline CDR1 is SQVTM and CDR2 ANQGSEA. V lost 4 bases and J lost 4, with 13 bases in between. The CDR3 DNA reads as TGCAGCGTTGCTAGGCAGGGGGGAGAGACCCAGTACTTC. Residues: CSVARQGGETQYF.

V gene TRBV6-6 combines with J gene TRBJ1-6; TRBD1 might be the D (6 bases). V lost 0 bases, J lost 8 bases, and 14 bases lay in between. Germline assignment: CDR1 MNHNY and CDR2 SVGAGI (reference sequence). The CDR3 is made up of 16 amino acids. The CDR3 DNA reads TGTGCCAGCAGTTACTCCGACAGGCCGCTCTATTCACCCCTCCACTTT. This sequence encodes CASSYSDRPLYSPLHF.

This sequence joins TRBV28 and TRBJ2-5; 7 nucleotides agree with TRBD2. Germline CDR1 and CDR2: MDHEN and SYDVKM. The CDR3 has 17 amino acids. The junction had 22 bases not matched to a gene; V was cut back by 6 bases and J by 9 bases. Here the CDR3 reads CASSLFMRLAFSRAQYF. The DNA for the CDR3 is TGTGCCAGCAGCCTGTTTATGAGACTAGCCTTCTCCCGGGCCCAGTACTTC.

This clone was picked up one time. This chain uses TRBV20-1 with TRBJ1-2; no reliable D call. Germline V gene data show CDR1 as DFQATT and CDR2 as SNEGSKA (reference sequence). Between the trimmed V and J ends, which lost 4 bases and 7 bases, there was a span of 10 bases. This CDR3 contains 11 residues. The CDR3 DNA follows: TGCAGTGCTAAACCCGGGTCTGGCTACACCTTC. It encodes CSAKPGSGYTF.

The chain carries TRBV2 and TRBJ1-6; weak D call: TRBD1 (5 bases). The CDR3 runs to 14 residues. Between the trimmed V and J ends, which lost 6 bases and 9 bases, there was a span of 15 bases. Germline loops: CDR1 SNHLY, CDR2 FYNNEI. Written as DNA, the CDR3 is TGTGCCAGCAGACAAGGCAGGGTGGCTTCACCCCTCCACTTT. Protein: CASRQGRVASPLHF.

The chain combines TRBV7-9 with TRBJ1-4; no definite D call. V lost 4 bases and J lost 8, with 11 bases in between. The CDR3 covers 13 residues. Germline V gene data show CDR1 as SEHNR and CDR2 as FQNEAQ (reference sequence). The CDR3 DNA reads TGTGCCAGCAGCTGGAGGGTAGGGGAAAAACTGTTTTTT. Protein sequence: CASSWRVGEKLFF. Full variable domain (missing parts from reference TRBV7-9 and TRBJ1-4): DTGVSQNPRHKITKRGQNVTFRCDPISEHNRLYWYRQTLGQGPEFLTYFQNEAQLEKSRLLSDRFSAERPKGSFSTLEIQRTEQGDSAMYLCASSWRVGEKLFFGSGTQLSVL.

This sequence joins TRBV2 and TRBJ2-1; TRBD2 matches at 13 bases. Germline CDR1 and CDR2: SNHLY and FYNNEI. V lost 4 bases to trimming and J lost 3 bases; unmatched junction nucleotides: 9. The CDR3 length is 18 residues. CDR3 in amino acids: CASSAWAGTSGIYNEQFF. The CDR3 coding sequence is TGTGCCAGCAGTGCGTGGGCCGGGACTAGCGGGATCTACAATGAGCAGTTCTTC.

This clone was counted a single time. V usage is TRBV19 and J usage is TRBJ2-1, with 13 bases identical to TRBD2. Trimming at V came to 10 bases and at J to 9 bases, leaving 9 bases not matched to a gene. CDR3 length equals 14 residues. CDR1 and CDR2 (germline): LNHDA, SQIVND (reference sequence). The CDR3 is CATRTSGSWGEQFF. The CDR3 DNA reads TGTGCCACTCGGACTAGCGGGAGTTGGGGTGAGCAGTTCTTC. Full variable domain (missing parts from reference TRBV19 and TRBJ2-1): DGGITQSPKYLFRKEGQNVTLSCEQNLNHDAMYWYRQDPGQGLRLIYYSQIVNDFQKGDIAEGYSVSREKKESFPLTVTSAQKNPTAFYLCATRTSGSWGEQFFGPGTRLTVL.

V is TRBV5-1 and J is TRBJ2-1, with TRBD2 matching 8 bases. V lost 0 bases to trimming and J lost 9 bases; unmatched junction nucleotides: 2. CDR1 is SGHRS and CDR2 is YFSETQ in the germline V gene. The CDR3 is 13 amino acids. In DNA, the CDR3 is TGCGCCAGCAGCTTGGCGGGGGGGGTTGAGCAGTTCTTC. Amino acid sequence: CASSLAGGVEQFF.

The J gene is TRBJ2-3, the V gene TRBV9; 10 nucleotides agree with TRBD2. This CDR3 is built from 16 residues. V was pared by 4 bases and J by 3 bases, with 8 bases of the junction left unmatched. Germline V gene sequence: CDR1 SGDLS, CDR2 YYNGEE. Here the CDR3 reads CASSTTAGGGTDTQYF. The CDR3 DNA reads as TGTGCCAGCAGCACTACAGCGGGAGGGGGGACAGATACGCAGTATTTT.

This chain links TRBV6-5 with TRBJ2-5; a weak D match, TRBD2 (5 bases). The CDR3 is 11 residues long. The V end was cut by 6 bases, the J end by 5 bases, with 7 bases between. Germline values: CDR1 MNHEY, CDR2 SVGAGI. The CDR3 bases are TGTGCCAGCAGGCGGGTGGAGACCCAGTACTTC. It encodes CASRRVETQYF.

CDR3 amino acids: CASSSPGSSGANVLTF. The CDR3 DNA reads TGTGCCAGCAGTAGTCCAGGTTCCTCTGGGGCCAACGTCCTGACTTTC. This rearrangement joins TRBV2 to TRBJ2-6; D uncertain. Germline CDR1 is SNHLY and CDR2 is FYNNEI. Deletions cut 5 bases from V and 0 bases from J, with 11 bases between. The CDR3 totals 16 residues.

This rearrangement joins TRBV29-1 to TRBJ1-1, with D possibly matching TRBD1 (5 bases). CDR3 length: 14 amino acids. The germline V and J ends were trimmed by 7 bases and 1 base, with 16 bases remaining between them. CDR1 and CDR2 (germline): SQVTM, ANQGSEA. CDR3 in DNA: TGCAGCGGTCAGGTGACAGTGACGAACACTGAAGCTTTCTTT. Protein product: CSGQVTVTNTEAFF.

The chain employs TRBV29-1 and TRBJ1-2, with D possibly being TRBD1 (6 bases). The germline V and J ends were trimmed by 3 bases and 4 bases, with 18 bases remaining between them. This CDR3 has 15 amino acids. Germline V CDR1 and CDR2: SQVTM, ANQGSEA. CDR3 coding DNA: TGCAGCGTTGATTCGCGGGGGCGTGAGGGCTATGGCTACACCTTC. This encodes CSVDSRGREGYGYTF. The full variable domain, in which reference TRBV29-1 and TRBJ1-2 provide the parts outside the CDR3, is SAVISQKPSRDICQRGTSLTIQCQVDSQVTMMFWYRQQPGQSLTLIATANQGSEATYESGFVIDKFPISRPNLTFSTLTVSNMSPEDSSIYLCSVDSRGREGYGYTFGSGTRLTVV.

The rearrangement links TRBV5-6 to TRBJ1-6; TRBD1 matches at 8 bases. The V segment lost 4 bases and the J segment 0 bases; nucleotides outside the gene matches: 3. Germline V gene lookup returns CDR1 SGHDT and CDR2 YYEEEE. The CDR3 has 16 residues. This CDR3 reads CASSSGTGSYNSPLHF. The CDR3 DNA follows: TGTGCCAGCAGCAGCGGGACAGGCTCCTATAATTCACCCCTCCACTTT.

The V gene is TRBV10-3, the J gene TRBJ2-7, with D uncertain. CDR1 is ENHRY and CDR2 is SYGVKD in the germline V gene. V lost 3 bases and J lost 0, with 6 bases in between. The CDR3 runs to 13 residues. The DNA of the CDR3 is TGTGCCATCAGTGACAGGTCCTCCTACGAGCAGTACTTC. It yields the protein CAISDRSSYEQYF.

The chain is built from TRBV5-4 and TRBJ2-5; 12 bases are a match to TRBD2. From germline, CDR1 is SGHNT and CDR2 YYREEE (reference sequence). Losses at the gene ends were 1 base for V and 0 bases for J; bases not matched to a gene: 4. This CDR3 has 17 residues. CDR3 in amino acids: CASSLSWTSGNQETQYF. The DNA of the CDR3 is TGTGCCAGCAGCTTGTCATGGACTAGCGGGAACCAAGAGACCCAGTACTTC.

Remarks on this clone: One end of the junction is discordant with germline, which a read error may explain. The chain's CDR3 is CSSSLKLDTQYF. For the CDR3, the DNA is TGTTCCAGCAGCTTAAAGCTAGATACGCAGTATTTT. The V gene is TRBV7-9, the J gene TRBJ2-3; D is undetermined. The CDR3 has 12 amino acids. Germline V gene data show CDR1 as SEHNR and CDR2 as FQNEAQ (reference sequence).

The chain has TRBV7-2 and TRBJ2-1; no reliable D call. Germline values: CDR1 SGHTA, CDR2 FQGNSA. Trimming cost V 0 bases and J 2 bases, with 8 bases left between them. This CDR3 is 15 amino acids long. The DNA of the CDR3 is TGTGCCAGCAGCTTAGCAGCGTCCGCCTACAATGAGCAGTTCTTC. This gives the protein CASSLAASAYNEQFF.

The chain carries TRBV14 and TRBJ2-1; TRBD2 matches at 8 bases. The CDR3 runs to 14 residues. V shed 3 bases and J 6 bases; nucleotides not matched to a gene: 4. The germline gives CDR1 SGHDN, CDR2 FVKESK. CDR3 in DNA: TGTGCCAGCAGCCAGGGACTAGAGGTCAATGAGCAGTTCTTC. This translates into CASSQGLEVNEQFF.

The chain has TRBV28 and TRBJ2-5; D not certain. This CDR3 spans 13 amino acids. Trimming removed 2 bases from V and 0 bases from J, with 4 bases in between. CDR1 MDHEN and CDR2 SYDVKM come from the germline V gene. The CDR3 nucleotides are TGTGCCAGCAGTTTAGGCAACCAAGAGACCCAGTACTTC. Protein sequence: CASSLGNQETQYF.